This T cell receptor beta chain was recorded in a study of blood T cell repertoires in COVID-19. Study as a whole: The samples span acute and convalescent COVID-19 from the United States, Italy and Spain. In each case, the material was cDNA or gDNA derived from T cells, B-cell-depleted T cells, or PBMCs.

Per the study methods: Amplification of reference gene primers provided the estimated nucleated cell counts. The repertoire was sequenced with immunoSEQ multiplex PCR; TCRdb's copy has only in-frame clones and lacks some. V and J calls and clone size are given by that table; D and trimming were obtained from the DNA. The sample yields about 30,000 clones, around 90% seen once. This clone was detected once. The specimen was peripheral blood. The receptor was derived from a human donor in a cohort sampled during active COVID-19.

CDR3 loop: CASSRVGGANSPLHF. In DNA form, the CDR3 reads TGTGCCAGCAGCCGGGTGGGGGGTGCGAATTCACCCCTCCACTTT. The chain uses TRBV7-2 and TRBJ1-6; D is possibly TRBD1 (5 bases). This CDR3 spans 15 amino acids. Germline V CDR1 and CDR2: SGHTA, FQGNSA. The V and J ends lost 5 bases and 7 bases respectively, with 15 bases between them.